This TCR beta chain was sequenced for a study of cytomegalovirus exposure and HLA in healthy donors. About the study: Genotyping of 430 or so donors showed that around 86% belonged to the Caucasian-associated ancestry cluster. Study-level points and caveats: Analyzed later, association rates of TCRs varied across HLA loci, with DRB1 most and HLA-C fewest. Immune exposure information comprised only CMV serostatus. In vitro checks showed that a few CMV-associated chains really do target CMV antigens.

The PCR contained 60 Vbeta and 13 Jbeta primers. Assay used: immunoSEQ multiplex PCR; TCRdb lists only in-frame clones, some missing. The sample shows some 150,000 clones, 65% to 80% of them seen only once. Points on this clone: What it binds is unknown.

The sample was PBMCs. This TCR was sampled from a middle-aged woman in good health and CMV-seronegative.

CDR3 DNA: TGTGCCATCAGTGAGCGGGGGACTAGCACAGATACGCAGTATTTT. Translating gives CAISERGTSTDTQYF. The chain uses TRBV10-3 and TRBJ2-3; D is possibly TRBD2 (6 bases). Germline V gene data show CDR1 as ENHRY and CDR2 as SYGVKD. The CDR3 is 15 residues long. V dropped 2 bases and J dropped 0 bases, with 9 bases sitting between them.